This T cell receptor (beta chain) is drawn from a study of blood T cell repertoires in COVID-19. Study context: Samples taken during acute and convalescent COVID-19 were collected in the United States, Italy and Spain. In each case, the material was cDNA or gDNA derived from T cells, B-cell-depleted T cells, or PBMCs.

This clone was counted a single time. The CDR3 spans 14 residues. Trimming removed 0 bases from V and 6 bases from J, with 11 bases in between. Germline loops: CDR1 SGHTA, CDR2 FQGTGA. Profiled with immunoSEQ multiplex PCR; TCRdb holds only in-frame clones, not every one. The sample contains over 250,000 clones, 88% of which appear only once. The material sequenced was PBMCs or T cells enriched from blood (not recorded which). This TCR was sampled from a woman aged 55-75 years in a cohort exposed to, infected with or recovered from COVID-19 (not recorded which). The chain couples TRBV7-3 to TRBJ2-5; D is perhaps TRBD2 (6 bases). In DNA, the CDR3 is TGTGCCAGCAGCTTAACGTCGGGGGATCAGACCCAGTACTTC. Its protein product is CASSLTSGDQTQYF.